The rows below give T cell receptor beta chains drawn from one sample of a study of control samples from healthy donors and cancer patients. Sequencing used immunoSEQ multiplex PCR; TCRdb keeps in-frame clones, though not all of them. The repertoire holds about 130,000 clones, with about 90% as singletons. Sequenced: blood. Source of these receptors: a woman between 45 and 60 years old in good health. CDR3s include the opening cysteine and the closing phenylalanine or tryptophan. D genes are given only for firm matches. Expanded clones get a size class; other rows say once, few or many, or leave the size out.

v_gene	abundance	j_gene	d_gene	CDR3aa	CDR3nt
TRBV6-6	.	TRBJ1-1	.	CASSYQENTEAFF	TGTGCCAGCAGTTACCAGGAGAACACTGAAGCTTTCTTT
TRBV5-1	.	TRBJ1-1	.	CASSLAGNTEAFF	TGCGCCAGCAGCTTGGCCGGAAACACTGAAGCTTTCTTT
TRBV24-1	.	TRBJ2-5	TRBD2	CALPGTSRETQYF	TGTGCCTTACCAGGGACTAGTCGAGAGACCCAGTACTTC
TRBV27	.	TRBJ2-2	.	CASRLNTGELFF	TGTGCCAGCAGACTGAACACCGGGGAGCTGTTTTTT
TRBV7-2	.	TRBJ2-7	.	CASSFRTSEQYF	TGTGCCAGCAGCTTTCGCACTAGCGAGCAGTACTTC
TRBV5-1	.	TRBJ2-5	TRBD2	CASSPPGGETQYF	TGCGCCAGCAGCCCACCGGGGGGAGAGACCCAGTACTTC
TRBV10-3	.	TRBJ2-5	TRBD1	CAISEARRDRKETQYF	TGTGCCATCAGTGAGGCGCGACGGGACAGGAAAGAGACCCAGTACTTC
TRBV28	.	TRBJ2-5	.	CASSPPGSGYQETQYF	TGTGCCAGCAGTCCACCGGGATCAGGGTATCAAGAGACCCAGTACTTC
TRBV4-2	.	TRBJ2-2	.	CASSGNTGELFF	TGTGCCAGCAGCGGGAACACCGGGGAGCTGTTTTTT
TRBV3-1/TRBV3-2	few	TRBJ2-5	TRBD2	CASSQETSGSWETQYF	TGTGCCAGCAGCCAGGAGACTAGCGGGAGTTGGGAGACCCAGTACTTC
TRBV15	.	TRBJ2-1	.	CATSRASYNEQFF	TGTGCCACCAGCAGAGCTTCCTACAATGAGCAGTTCTTC
TRBV7-9	.	TRBJ1-5	.	CASSLMSGDQHF	TGTGCCAGCAGCTTAATGTCGGGGGATCAGCATTTT
TRBV29-1	.	TRBJ1-1	.	CSVVNLSGAEAFF	TGCAGCGTTGTAAATTTATCGGGGGCTGAAGCTTTCTTT
TRBV6-5	.	TRBJ1-2	TRBD1	CASSRTGSFHYGYTF	TGTGCCAGCAGCCGGACAGGTTCTTTCCACTATGGCTACACCTTC
TRBV28	.	TRBJ2-7	TRBD2	CASSSIGDREVYEQYF	TGTGCCAGCAGTTCGATCGGCGATCGGGAGGTCTACGAGCAGTACTTC
TRBV18	.	TRBJ2-3	.	CASSPRPTSHTGDRADTQYF	TGTGCCAGCTCACCTCGACCCACTTCCCACACGGGAGACAGGGCAGATACGCAGTATTTT
TRBV2	.	TRBJ1-2	TRBD1	CASKPDRGTFYGYTF	TGTGCCAGCAAACCTGACAGGGGAACCTTCTATGGCTACACCTTC
TRBV19	.	TRBJ1-5	TRBD1	CASSSLGQKNQPQHF	TGTGCCAGTAGTAGTCTGGGACAGAAGAATCAGCCCCAGCATTTT
TRBV12-5	.	TRBJ2-1	.	CASGRLEIFNEQFF	TGTGCTAGTGGGAGACTAGAAATTTTCAATGAGCAGTTCTTC
TRBV7-2	.	TRBJ2-3	.	CASSLNRGGIDTQYF	TGTGCCAGCAGCCTCAACAGGGGGGGTATAGATACGCAGTATTTT
TRBV6-5	.	TRBJ1-2	TRBD1	CAVGRQGGHYGYTF	TGTGCCGTCGGCCGACAGGGAGGTCACTATGGCTACACCTTC
TRBV4-1	.	TRBJ1-3	.	CASSQDGVGLGRLGGGSNTIYF	TGCGCCAGCAGCCAAGATGGGGTCGGACTGGGACGACTAGGAGGGGGATCAAACACCATATATTTT
TRBV5-1	once	TRBJ2-2	.	CASRPAGMNTGELFF	TGCGCCAGCCGGCCAGCGGGCATGAACACCGGGGAGCTGTTTTTT
TRBV19	.	TRBJ2-3	.	CASSIDWPSHAGATDTQYF	TGTGCCAGTAGTATAGATTGGCCTTCGCACGCGGGGGCCACAGATACGCAGTATTTT
TRBV19	.	TRBJ2-1	TRBD2	CASSGRLALNEQFF	TGTGCCAGTAGTGGCCGACTAGCTTTAAATGAGCAGTTCTTC
TRBV11-2	.	TRBJ2-7	TRBD2	CASGGGGSFSYEQYF	TGTGCCAGCGGAGGTGGCGGGAGCTTTTCCTACGAGCAGTACTTC
TRBV27	.	TRBJ1-1	.	CASSVTGMGMKPEAFF	TGTGCCAGCAGTGTCACAGGGATGGGGATGAAACCTGAAGCTTTCTTT
TRBV9	.	TRBJ2-2	TRBD1	CASSGGTGYTGELFF	TGTGCCAGCAGCGGGGGGACAGGGTACACCGGGGAGCTGTTTTTT
TRBV7-9	.	TRBJ1-4	TRBD1	CASSLRGRVEKLFF	TGTGCCAGCAGCTTAAGGGGGCGCGTTGAAAAACTGTTTTTT
TRBV12-3/TRBV12-4	.	TRBJ2-7	.	CASSLRAYEQYF	TGTGCCAGCAGTCTACGGGCCTACGAGCAGTACTTC
TRBV5-1	.	TRBJ1-4	TRBD1	CASSRGQESEKLFF	TGCGCCAGCAGCCGGGGACAGGAGAGTGAAAAACTGTTTTTT